These T cell receptor beta chains were read from a single sample in a study of OX40 agonist ivuxolimab in advanced cancers. Produced via immunoSEQ multiplex PCR; TCRdb's table is partial and in-frame only. In the table there are fewer than 55,000 clones, roughly four fifths of which are singletons. This specimen consisted of CD4+ or CD8+ T cells sorted from blood, obtained in a trial of the OX40 agonist ivuxolimab. The receptor source for this set is an adult with an advanced solid tumor such as melanoma, head and neck, liver or kidney cancer. The CDR3 runs from the conserved cysteine through the conserved F or W. A D gene is named only where the DNA matches it firmly. Size values are once, few and many counts, or a class for expanded clones, and some rows have none.

clone size	J gene	V gene	D gene	CDR3 protein	CDR3 DNA
NA	TRBJ2-6	TRBV12-5	NA	CASGTTPGRTHQSSGANVLTF	TGTGCTAGTGGTACCACCCCAGGACGTACCCACCAAAGCTCTGGGGCCAACGTCCTGACTTTC
once	TRBJ2-7	TRBV19	NA	CASSTTGTFSYEQYF	TGTGCCAGTAGTACCACCGGGACCTTCTCCTACGAGCAGTACTTC
NA	TRBJ1-4	TRBV19	NA	CASRDSGEKLFF	TGTGCCAGTAGGGACTCCGGCGAAAAACTGTTTTTT
NA	TRBJ2-7	TRBV11-2	NA	CASSLASVSSYEQYF	TGTGCCAGCAGCTTAGCTAGCGTGAGCTCCTACGAGCAGTACTTC
NA	TRBJ1-2	TRBV5-6	NA	CASSPTRTVDGYTF	TGTGCCAGCAGCCCTACACGTACTGTGGATGGCTACACCTTC
NA	TRBJ1-2	TRBV6-1	NA	CASSEWDGDYGYTF	TGTGCCAGCAGTGAATGGGATGGGGACTATGGCTACACCTTC
NA	TRBJ2-7	TRBV5-1	TRBD1	CASSSRRTGVGEQYF	TGCGCCAGCAGCTCCCGAAGGACAGGGGTGGGAGAGCAGTACTTC
NA	TRBJ1-1	TRBV19	NA	CASSIGGAAAEAFF	TGTGCCAGTAGTATCGGGGGCGCGGCCGCTGAAGCTTTCTTT
NA	TRBJ1-5	TRBV19	NA	CASRSQGNQPQHF	TGTGCCAGTAGGTCTCAGGGTAATCAGCCCCAGCATTTT
NA	TRBJ1-1	TRBV6-5	NA	CASSYIGTEAFF	TGTGCCAGCAGTTATATAGGCACTGAAGCTTTCTTT
NA	TRBJ2-7	TRBV2	TRBD2	CASSKGLAANEQYF	TGTGCCAGCAGTAAGGGACTAGCGGCCAACGAGCAGTACTTC
few	TRBJ2-1	TRBV6-6	NA	CASSQSHSSYNEQFF	TGTGCCAGCAGCCAAAGTCACAGCTCCTACAATGAGCAGTTCTTC
NA	TRBJ2-3	TRBV11-3	NA	CASSLVLQSTDTQYF	TGTGCCAGCAGCTTAGTCTTGCAGTCCACAGATACGCAGTATTTT
NA	TRBJ2-2	TRBV29-1	NA	CSVGGPGSTGELFF	TGCAGCGTTGGGGGGCCGGGGTCCACCGGGGAGCTGTTTTTT
NA	TRBJ2-3	TRBV9	TRBD1	CASSVRQGGTDTQYF	TGTGCCAGCAGCGTTAGACAGGGGGGCACAGATACGCAGTATTTT
once	TRBJ2-3	TRBV5-1	TRBD2	CASSLQRGSTDTQYF	TGCGCCAGCAGCCTCCAGCGGGGATCCACAGATACGCAGTATTTT
NA	TRBJ1-1	TRBV5-1	NA	CASSLDSGISNTEAFF	TGCGCCAGCAGCTTGGACAGCGGAATATCGAACACTGAAGCTTTCTTT
NA	TRBJ2-5	TRBV18	NA	CASSAGGEETQYF	TGTGCCAGCTCTGCCGGGGGAGAAGAGACCCAGTACTTC
NA	TRBJ1-5	TRBV7-8	TRBD1	CASSLDRVQPQHF	TGTGCCAGCAGCTTGGACAGGGTACAGCCCCAGCATTTT
NA	TRBJ2-3	TRBV12-5	NA	CASGLATQGYPYTDTQYF	TGTGCTAGTGGTTTGGCGACGCAGGGGTACCCCTACACAGATACGCAGTATTTT
once	TRBJ1-4	TRBV27	NA	CASSFTGGGEKLFF	TGTGCCAGCAGTTTTACAGGAGGGGGTGAAAAACTGTTTTTT
NA	TRBJ1-2	TRBV9	NA	CASSAALASAGYTF	TGTGCCAGCAGCGCAGCACTAGCCTCGGCTGGCTACACCTTC
NA	TRBJ2-3	TRBV14	NA	CASSQDRRGASTDTQYF	TGTGCCAGCAGCCAAGATCGGAGGGGGGCGAGCACAGATACGCAGTATTTT
NA	TRBJ1-2	TRBV5-1	TRBD1	CASSLVGTGGSGYTF	TGCGCCAGCAGCTTGGTGGGGACAGGGGGTAGCGGCTACACCTTC
few	TRBJ1-2	TRBV28	TRBD1	CASRQGAAGGYTF	TGTGCCAGCAGACAGGGGGCCGCCGGGGGCTACACCTTC
NA	TRBJ1-5	TRBV18	NA	CASSDTAEDQPQHF	TGTGCCAGCTCAGATACGGCGGAGGATCAGCCCCAGCATTTT
NA	TRBJ2-7	TRBV9	NA	CASSVAPGYEQYF	TGTGCCAGCAGCGTAGCTCCAGGCTACGAGCAGTACTTC
NA	TRBJ1-1	TRBV11-2	NA	CASSLGYQGKRGEAFF	TGTGCCAGCAGCTTAGGCTATCAAGGGAAGCGGGGAGAAGCTTTCTTT
NA	TRBJ1-1	TRBV7-8	NA	CASSLDGVNTEAFF	TGTGCCAGCAGCTTAGATGGGGTGAACACTGAAGCTTTCTTT
few	TRBJ1-1	TRBV5-1	TRBD1	CASSVMPGGGEAFF	TGCGCCAGCAGCGTGATGCCAGGGGGAGGTGAAGCTTTCTTT
NA	TRBJ1-4	TRBV7-2	NA	CASSLVGPTNEKLFF	TGTGCCAGCAGTCTCGTTGGGCCAACTAATGAAAAACTGTTTTTT
NA	TRBJ2-7	TRBV5-4	TRBD2	CASSLEGRAGGHGEQYF	TGTGCCAGCAGCTTGGAGGGCAGGGCGGGGGGGCATGGCGAGCAGTACTTC
few	TRBJ2-3	TRBV5-6	NA	CASSAYSAAPTNTQYF	TGTGCCAGCAGCGCCTACAGCGCAGCTCCGACGAATACGCAGTATTTT
few	TRBJ1-6	TRBV5-1	TRBD1	CASSLDGQGNSPLHF	TGCGCCAGCAGCCTAGACGGACAGGGGAATTCACCCCTCCACTTT
NA	TRBJ2-5	TRBV28	NA	CASSLPGLETQYF	TGTGCCAGCAGTTTACCGGGGTTGGAGACCCAGTACTTC
NA	TRBJ2-7	TRBV6-5	TRBD2	CASSLLAGLPYEQYF	TGTGCCAGCAGTCTACTAGCGGGGTTGCCTTACGAGCAGTACTTC
NA	TRBJ2-3	TRBV7-3	NA	CASSLKGGIPTDTQYF	TGTGCCAGCAGCTTAAAGGGTGGCATACCCACAGATACGCAGTATTTT
NA	TRBJ1-2	TRBV6-5	NA	CASRRADPYGYTF	TGTGCCAGCAGACGGGCGGATCCCTATGGCTACACCTTC
few	TRBJ1-4	TRBV27	NA	CASALGLREKLFF	TGTGCCAGCGCGCTGGGGCTGCGTGAAAAACTGTTTTTT
few	TRBJ2-1	TRBV5-5	TRBD2	CASSTGTSGLDEQFF	TGTGCCAGCAGCACGGGGACTAGCGGGCTCGATGAGCAGTTCTTC
NA	TRBJ2-5	TRBV11-2	TRBD2	CASSLLAGEETQYF	TGTGCCAGCAGCTTACTAGCGGGGGAAGAGACCCAGTACTTC
NA	TRBJ2-7	TRBV6-5	NA	CASSLYTGSHYEQYF	TGTGCCAGCAGCCTATACACAGGGTCCCACTACGAGCAGTACTTC
medium-sized	TRBJ1-2	TRBV11-2	NA	CASSLVGSVNGYTF	TGTGCCAGCAGCTTAGTGGGCAGCGTTAATGGCTACACCTTC
NA	TRBJ1-2	TRBV7-9	NA	CASSLRAGGYTF	TGTGCCAGCAGCCTCCGTGCGGGAGGCTACACCTTC
NA	TRBJ2-3	TRBV5-1	NA	CASSVDSYTDTQYF	TGCGCCAGCAGCGTAGACAGTTACACAGATACGCAGTATTTT
NA	TRBJ2-5	TRBV6-1	NA	CASSPTAGAQETQYF	TGTGCCAGCAGTCCCACCGCAGGAGCTCAAGAGACCCAGTACTTC
NA	TRBJ2-3	TRBV29-1	NA	CSGIGFRTDTQYF	TGCAGCGGCATCGGGTTTCGCACAGATACGCAGTATTTT
NA	TRBJ2-5	TRBV19	NA	CASSIDRNGPQYF	TGTGCCAGTAGTATAGATCGAAACGGTCCCCAGTACTTC
NA	TRBJ2-7	TRBV15	NA	CATSRGRAGYEQYF	TGTGCCACCAGCAGAGGCAGGGCTGGCTACGAGCAGTACTTC
NA	TRBJ1-2	TRBV19	NA	CASSANSIHHDRTNYGYTF	TGTGCCAGTAGTGCGAATTCCATCCACCATGACAGAACTAACTATGGCTACACCTTC
NA	TRBJ1-3	TRBV6-6	NA	CASSYDSFGGNTIYF	TGTGCCAGCAGTTACGATTCCTTTGGAGGAAACACCATATATTTT
few	TRBJ2-7	TRBV2	NA	CASSEVAVSYEQYF	TGTGCCAGCAGTGAAGTAGCGGTCTCCTACGAGCAGTACTTC
few	TRBJ1-1	TRBV29-1	NA	CSVVPTTGRVEAFF	TGCAGCGTGGTACCTACGACAGGACGGGTTGAAGCTTTCTTT
NA	TRBJ2-7	TRBV6-5	NA	CASSYSPGAAEYEQYF	TGTGCCAGCAGTTACTCGCCGGGGGCTGCTGAATACGAGCAGTACTTC
NA	TRBJ2-5	TRBV11-1	TRBD2	CASSLRSGAMQTQYF	TGTGCCAGCAGCTTGAGAAGCGGGGCTATGCAGACCCAGTACTTC